Detailed here is one T cell receptor beta chain. V gave up 4 bases and J gave up 2 bases; unmatched junction bases: 6. Germline lookup yields CDR1 SNHLY and CDR2 FYNNEI. The CDR3 runs to 15 residues. The sample originates from a study of blood T cell repertoires in COVID-19. For the study at large: Nucleic acid was either cDNA or gDNA, and it came from T cells, B-cell-depleted T cells, or PBMCs.

How the authors handled the data: Amplification of reference gene primers provided the estimated nucleated cell counts. Assay used: immunoSEQ multiplex PCR; TCRdb lists only in-frame clones, some missing. Clone size and the V and J calls come from that table; the DNA yielded D and trimming. The sample gives roughly 570,000 clones, roughly 89% of which show up once; 7.8% is in the top ten. Enrolled during active infection, Seattle patients were then followed longitudinally. The rearrangement links TRBV2 to TRBJ2-5, with 8 bases matching TRBD2. The source is a woman aged 50 to 60 with COVID-19, enrolled during active disease. The source material was peripheral blood. Here the CDR3 reads CASSGVVAGQETQYF. The CDR3 DNA reads as TGTGCCAGCAGTGGGGTGGTAGCGGGACAAGAGACCCAGTACTTC.